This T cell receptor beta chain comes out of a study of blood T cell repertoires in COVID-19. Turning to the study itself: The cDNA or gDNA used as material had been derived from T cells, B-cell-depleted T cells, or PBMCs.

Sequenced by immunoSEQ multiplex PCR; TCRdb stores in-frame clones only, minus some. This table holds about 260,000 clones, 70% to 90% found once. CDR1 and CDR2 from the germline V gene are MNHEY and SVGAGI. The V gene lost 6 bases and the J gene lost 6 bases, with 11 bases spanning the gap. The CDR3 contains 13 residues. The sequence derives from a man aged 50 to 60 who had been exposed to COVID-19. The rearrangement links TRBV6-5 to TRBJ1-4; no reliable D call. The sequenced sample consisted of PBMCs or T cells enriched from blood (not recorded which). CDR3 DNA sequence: TGTGCCAGCAGGTTAAACGGTGATGAAAAACTGTTTTTT. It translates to CASRLNGDEKLFF.